Following are 10 T cell receptor beta chains from one sample sequenced in a study of CD8+CD57+ T cells in acquired aplastic anemia. Patients sequenced had flow cytometry evidence of CD8+CD57+ cell expansion. The template used for profiling TCR beta VDJ and CDR3 was genomic DNA. TCRdb re-derived calls from the reads in MiXCR, one entry per CDR3 protein. The data contain just over 150,000 distinct CDR3 sequences, 45% to 50% of them seen just once; the ten biggest clones take up 25% to 35%. The sequencing sample was made of sorted CD4+, CD8+, or CD8+CD57+ T cells (not recorded which) from PBMCs. The source of these receptors is a human donor with aplastic anemia.

This clonotype was observed many times. The V call is TRBV5-1, the J call TRBJ2-3; the match to TRBD1 covers 9 bases. The CDR3 has 14 residues. Germline V gene data show CDR1 as SGHRS and CDR2 as YFSETQ. J lost 8 bases, V lost 3 bases, and 7 bases had no gene match. This CDR3 is CASSSGTGKGTQYF. DNA of the CDR3: TGCGCCAGCAGCTCCGGGACAGGGAAAGGTACGCAGTATTTT.

This clonotype occurred many times. This chain links TRBV7-9 with TRBJ2-7; TRBD2 matches 13 bases. The V and J ends lost 5 bases and 0 bases, in that order; junction bases with no gene match: 4. The CDR3 runs 16 residues. The V gene's germline CDR1 is SEHNR and CDR2 FQNEAQ (reference sequence). The CDR3 loop reads CASSPTSGRVSYEQYF. DNA for the CDR3: TGTGCCAGCAGCCCAACTAGCGGGAGGGTCTCCTACGAGCAGTACTTC.

The rearrangement links TRBV12-3 or TRBV12-4 to TRBJ2-1; 7 bases line up with TRBD2. The CDR3 runs to 15 residues. V gave up 5 bases and J gave up 9 bases; unmatched junction bases: 13. CDR3 DNA sequence: TGTGCCAGCAGTCGAGCGGGATTACTTCGGGGTGAGCAGTTCTTC. The encoded protein is CASSRAGLLRGEQFF.

This clonotype appeared many times. The V gene is TRBV7-8, the J gene TRBJ2-1; D remains ambiguous. V lost 3 bases and J 9 bases, leaving 3 bases between the germline ends. This CDR3 is built from 10 residues. Per the germline V gene, CDR1 is SGHVS and CDR2 is FQNEAQ. The CDR3 sequence is CASSLGEQFF. CDR3 DNA sequence: TGTGCCAGCAGCTTGGGTGAGCAGTTCTTC. Supplemented by reference TRBV7-8 and TRBJ2-1, the full variable domain reads GAGVSQSPRYKVAKRGQDVALRCDPISGHVSLFWYQQALGQGPEFLTYFQNEAQLDKSGLPSDRFFAERPEGSVSTLKIQRTQQEDSAVYLCASSLGEQFFGPGTRLTVL.

This clonotype was observed many times. The V and J genes are TRBV20-1 and TRBJ2-7; tentatively, D is TRBD2 (6 bases). The CDR3 is 14 amino acids. Looked up from germline, CDR1 is DFQATT and CDR2 is SNEGSKA (reference sequence). V lost 2 bases and J 4 bases, leaving 15 bases between the germline ends. CDR3 region: CSARKRDSYYEQYF. The CDR3 coding sequence is TGCAGTGCTAGAAAAAGGGACTCCTATTACGAGCAGTACTTC.

This chain uses TRBV19 with TRBJ2-1; possible D gene TRBD2, 6 bases. The CDR3 is 13 amino acids. The germline V gene has CDR1 LNHDA and CDR2 SQIVND (reference sequence). V lost 6 bases and J 11 bases, leaving 17 bases between the germline ends. As DNA, the CDR3 is TGTGCCAGTAGCATGCCAACCGGGACTCAGCAGTTCTTC. This gives the protein CASSMPTGTQQFF.

Ten or more counts support this clonotype. The chain uses TRBV24-1 and TRBJ1-2; D gene uncertain. In germline, CDR1 is KGHDR, CDR2 SFDVKD. There are 13 residues in the CDR3. The V and J ends lost 5 bases and 3 bases respectively, with 9 bases between them. CDR3 protein: CATSVDNYYGYTF. As DNA, the CDR3 is TGTGCCACCAGTGTTGACAACTACTATGGCTACACCTTC.

Concerning this clonotype: This may stem from a read error, because a much larger clone lies one nucleotide away. The chain couples TRBV7-2 to TRBJ2-3; TRBD2 is a possible D gene (6 bases). CDR1 and CDR2 (germline): SGHTA, FQGNSA. This CDR3 has 14 residues. The CDR3 reads CVSGLRGRTDTQYF. For the CDR3, the DNA is TGTGTCAGCGGGCTTCGCGGGCGCACAGATACGCAGTATTTT.

For this clonotype: Without the conserved terminal phenylalanine or tryptophan, this CDR3 likely stems from a read error. The chain recombines TRBV20-1 with TRBJ1-2; D is unresolved. The CDR3 totals 12 residues. The V end was cut by 5 bases, the J end by 10 bases, with 17 bases between. Germline assignment: CDR1 DFQATT and CDR2 SNEGSKA (reference sequence). The CDR3 is CSAPTSFVDYTL. DNA of the CDR3: TGCAGTGCTCCCACCTCTTTCGTTGACTACACCCTC.

The V and J genes are TRBV6-4 and TRBJ2-7; perhaps TRBD1 as D (5 bases). V lost 4 bases to trimming and J lost 4 bases, with 11 bases between them. CDR3 length: 13 residues. The V gene's germline CDR1 is MRHNA and CDR2 SNTAGT. CDR3 nucleotide sequence: TGTGCCAGCAGTGCGGCAGGGAATTACGAGCAGTACTTC. Translating it yields CASSAAGNYEQYF.